These T cell receptor beta chains were read from a single sample in a study of blood T cell repertoires in COVID-19. This table comes from immunoSEQ multiplex PCR, and its TCRdb copy is limited to in-frame clones, with some not included. The data contain tens of thousands of clones, more than 85% of them singletons. The sequenced sample consisted of peripheral blood. The receptors stem from a woman of 80 years or more with acute or convalescent COVID-19. CDR3s include the opening cysteine and the closing phenylalanine or tryptophan. The order of the fields is D gene, clone size, V gene, J gene, CDR3 DNA, CDR3 protein. The D gene is left open where the match is weak. Expanded clones are given a class, and other clones once, few, many or no size at all.

>TRBD1|-|TRBV27|TRBJ1-3
TGTGCCAGCAGTCCCGGCGGGACAGGGATATTTGGCTCTGGAAACACCATATATTTT
CASSPGGTGIFGSGNTIYF
>-|-|TRBV5-1|TRBJ2-2
TGCGCCAGCAGCTTGGGACAAAGAACCGGGGAGCTGTTTTTT
CASSLGQRTGELFF
>-|-|TRBV27|TRBJ2-1
TGTGCCAGCATGGATAGCGTGGAGGGTGAGAAGGATGAGCAGTTCTTC
CASMDSVEGEKDEQFF
>-|few|TRBV19|TRBJ1-5
TGTGCCAGTAGTATATCCCCGCGTGGCAATCAGCCCCAGCATTTT
CASSISPRGNQPQHF
>TRBD1|-|TRBV7-2|TRBJ2-7
TGTGCCAGCAGCTTAGGACAGGGGGAACACGAGCAGTACTTC
CASSLGQGEHEQYF
>-|once|TRBV6-5|TRBJ1-6
TGTGCCAGCAGTTACTCCGGGACTGCCTATAATTCACCCCTCCACTTT
CASSYSGTAYNSPLHF
>-|-|TRBV2|TRBJ1-1
TGTGCCAGCAGTGAGGGCAGGGCGCTGGCTGAAGCTTTCTTT
CASSEGRALAEAFF
>-|-|TRBV5-1|TRBJ2-7
TGCGCCAGCAGCTTGGGAGGACAGCTAGGCTACGAGCAGTACTTC
CASSLGGQLGYEQYF
>-|-|TRBV7-9|TRBJ2-6
TGTGCCAGCAGCTTAATTGGGCCGGCAGGGACTGGGGCCAACGTCCTGACTTTC
CASSLIGPAGTGANVLTF
>-|once|TRBV11-3|TRBJ1-1
TGTGCCAGCAGCCCCGACAGAGACACTGAAGCTTTCTTT
CASSPDRDTEAFF
>-|-|TRBV28|TRBJ2-3
TGTGCCAGCAGTTCGGGGGGGACAGCAAGCACAGATACGCAGTATTTT
CASSSGGTASTDTQYF
>TRBD2|-|TRBV28|TRBJ2-1
TGTGCCAGCAGTTTACGCATTCGCAATAGCGGGGGGGCCGAGCTTGAGCAGTTCTTC
CASSLRIRNSGGAELEQFF
>TRBD1|-|TRBV19|TRBJ1-5
TGTGCCAGTAACAGGGGCCCTTATAGCAATCAGCCCCAGCATTTT
CASNRGPYSNQPQHF
>-|-|TRBV27|TRBJ1-4
TGTGCCAGCAGTTTACGGCGGGGGGGCCTCGATGAAAAACTGTTTTTT
CASSLRRGGLDEKLFF
>TRBD1|-|TRBV7-8|TRBJ1-2
TGTGCCAGCAGCACCGCGGGACAGGGGAACTATGGCTACACCTTC
CASSTAGQGNYGYTF
>-|-|TRBV2|TRBJ1-1
TGTGCCAGCAGTGAACAGGGAATGTGGAACACTGAAGCTTTCTTT
CASSEQGMWNTEAFF
>-|-|TRBV4-2|TRBJ1-1
TGTGCCAGCAGCCAAGATCGGGAGGGTGGGGCTTTCTTT
CASSQDREGGAFF
>-|once|TRBV13|TRBJ2-4
TGTGCCAGCAGCTCCTCGACACCTGAAAACATTCAGTACTTC
CASSSSTPENIQYF
>TRBD1|-|TRBV30|TRBJ2-3
TGTGCCTGGAGTACAGGGGGCCAGGCAGATACGCAGTATTTT
CAWSTGGQADTQYF
>TRBD1|-|TRBV5-1|TRBJ1-4
TGCGCCAGCAGCCTAGGACAGGGTAATGAAAAACTGTTTTTT
CASSLGQGNEKLFF
>-|-|TRBV5-1|TRBJ2-1
TGCGCCAGCAGCTTGGTGGTTGCAGGGTCCGGATACAATGAGCAGTTCTTC
CASSLVVAGSGYNEQFF
>-|-|TRBV3-1/TRBV3-2|TRBJ2-7
TGTGCCAGCAGCCAACAGGGTTCCTCCTACGAGCAGTACTTC
CASSQQGSSYEQYF
>-|-|TRBV2|TRBJ2-1
TGTGCCAGCAGTGATCTGCGGAGCTCCTACAATGAGCAGTTCTTC
CASSDLRSSYNEQFF
>-|-|TRBV5-1|TRBJ2-1
TGCGCCAGCAGCCCCCTGGCCGATTTAGGGGTTTCCTACAATGAGCAGTTCTTC
CASSPLADLGVSYNEQFF
>TRBD1|-|TRBV11-1|TRBJ2-3
TGTGCCAGCAGCCCAGGGACAGCTCGTCTCACAGATACGCAGTATTTT
CASSPGTARLTDTQYF
>TRBD1|-|TRBV28|TRBJ1-5
TGTGCCAGCAGTTTAGGGGGGGACAGGAGATATAGCAATCAGCCCCAGCATTTT
CASSLGGDRRYSNQPQHF
>-|-|TRBV5-4|TRBJ1-1
TGTGCCAGCAGCTGGGGGGAGAGGAACACTGAAGCTTTCTTT
CASSWGERNTEAFF
>-|-|TRBV9|TRBJ2-1
TGTGCCAGCAGCTCAACGGGGATGGGCTGGAATTACAATGAGCAGTTCTTC
CASSSTGMGWNYNEQFF
>-|-|TRBV3-1/TRBV3-2|TRBJ2-1
TGTGCCAGCAGCCAGGTCACGTGGGGCGGCAATGAGCAGTTCTTC
CASSQVTWGGNEQFF
>TRBD1|-|TRBV29-1|TRBJ1-2
TGCAGCGGATCGAACGTACAGGGGAACTATGGCTACACCTTC
CSGSNVQGNYGYTF
>-|-|TRBV2|TRBJ2-5
TGTGCCAGCAATTCTCAGACTGTCCAAGAGACCCAGTACTTC
CASNSQTVQETQYF
>-|-|TRBV5-1|TRBJ2-5
TGCGCCAGCAGCTCGCTCGGTTCCCAAGAGACCCAGTACTTC
CASSSLGSQETQYF
>-|-|TRBV11-1|TRBJ1-2
TGTGCCAGCAGCTCCGAGGATGGCTACACCTTC
CASSSEDGYTF
>TRBD1|-|TRBV18|TRBJ2-3
TGTGCCAGCTCAAACCCCGGGACAGGGGGTGGCACAGATACGCAGTATTTT
CASSNPGTGGGTDTQYF
>-|-|TRBV19|TRBJ2-2
TGTGCCAGTAGTATCAAGGGGTGGGATTCCGCGAACACCGGGGAGCTGTTTTTT
CASSIKGWDSANTGELFF
>TRBD1|-|TRBV18|TRBJ1-2
TGTGCCAGCTCCTTGACAGGGGCCTATGGCTACACCTTC
CASSLTGAYGYTF
>TRBD2|-|TRBV6-2/TRBV6-3|TRBJ2-5
TGTGCCAGCAGTTTCGCTAGCGGGGGACAAGAGACCCAGTACTTC
CASSFASGGQETQYF
>TRBD2|-|TRBV5-1|TRBJ2-5
TGCGCCAGCAGCCCGGGACTAGCGGGGGGAACGCGAGAGACCCAGTACTTC
CASSPGLAGGTRETQYF
>-|once|TRBV3-1/TRBV3-2|TRBJ2-5
TGTGCCAGCAGCCAAACCCCCCATACTCGGGGCCAAGAGACCCAGTACTTC
CASSQTPHTRGQETQYF
>-|-|TRBV30|TRBJ2-1
TGTGCCTGGAGTGTAGGGGCTGGGCAGTTCTTC
CAWSVGAGQFF
>-|-|TRBV11-2|TRBJ2-1
TGTGCCAGCAGCCCGTACAATGAGCAGTTCTTC
CASSPYNEQFF
>-|-|TRBV29-1|TRBJ1-2
TGCAGCGTTGAAGAGCCAGTTCCCCTGAGGGGCTACACCTTC
CSVEEPVPLRGYTF
>TRBD2|-|TRBV11-2|TRBJ2-7
TGTGCCAGCAGCCCCCTCGGGGGACTAGCAACTAAAGAGCAGTACTTC
CASSPLGGLATKEQYF
>TRBD1|-|TRBV5-1|TRBJ1-1
TGCGCCAGCAGCGATGGACAGGGGTACAACACTGAAGCTTTCTTT
CASSDGQGYNTEAFF
>TRBD1|-|TRBV2|TRBJ1-4
TGTGCCAGCAGTGAGTTGACAGGGGTGGCGTTTTTT
CASSELTGVAFF
>-|-|TRBV2|TRBJ1-3
TGTGCCAGCAGTGAAGCCCCCGGGATAGGAAACACCATATATTTT
CASSEAPGIGNTIYF
>-|-|TRBV19|TRBJ1-3
TGTGCCAGTAGCCAGCTGGCGGCGAGCTCTGGAAACACCATATATTTT
CASSQLAASSGNTIYF
>-|-|TRBV18|TRBJ1-5
TGTGCCAGCTCCCTCACTAATGATCAGCCCCAGCATTTT
CASSLTNDQPQHF
>TRBD1|-|TRBV7-9|TRBJ1-1
TGTGCCAGCAGCGGTAAAGGGACAGGTCAAATGAACACTGAAGCTTTCTTT
CASSGKGTGQMNTEAFF
>-|-|TRBV5-1|TRBJ1-1
TGCGCCAGCAGCCCCGCCAATCCGGGCCGGGAGGCTTTCTTT
CASSPANPGREAFF